The entry below gives a single TCR beta chain sequence along with its context. CDR1 SGHRS and CDR2 YFSETQ come from the germline V gene. The CDR3 is 17 amino acids. The V end was cut by 0 bases, the J end by 0 bases, with 16 bases between. Participant ages covered about 18 to 89 years across some 25 US areas. Which cohort a participant joined came from the clinical history participants gave. Within 2 weeks of study entry, exposed participants had contacted a PCR-confirmed or clinician-diagnosed COVID-19 case. These data are taken from a study of blood T cell repertoires in COVID-19. Sequenced by immunoSEQ multiplex PCR; TCRdb stores in-frame clones only, minus some. The repertoire holds fewer than 250,000 clones, with about 83% as singletons.

The origin of this receptor is a woman in her forties who had been exposed to COVID-19. The chain recombines TRBV5-1 with TRBJ2-7, with D possibly TRBD1 on 5 matching bases. The sample comprised PBMCs or T cells enriched from blood (not recorded which). CDR3 sequence (DNA): TGCGCCAGCAGCTTGGCTTTGGACACCACCAGCTCCTACGAGCAGTACTTC. As protein: CASSLALDTTSSYEQYF.